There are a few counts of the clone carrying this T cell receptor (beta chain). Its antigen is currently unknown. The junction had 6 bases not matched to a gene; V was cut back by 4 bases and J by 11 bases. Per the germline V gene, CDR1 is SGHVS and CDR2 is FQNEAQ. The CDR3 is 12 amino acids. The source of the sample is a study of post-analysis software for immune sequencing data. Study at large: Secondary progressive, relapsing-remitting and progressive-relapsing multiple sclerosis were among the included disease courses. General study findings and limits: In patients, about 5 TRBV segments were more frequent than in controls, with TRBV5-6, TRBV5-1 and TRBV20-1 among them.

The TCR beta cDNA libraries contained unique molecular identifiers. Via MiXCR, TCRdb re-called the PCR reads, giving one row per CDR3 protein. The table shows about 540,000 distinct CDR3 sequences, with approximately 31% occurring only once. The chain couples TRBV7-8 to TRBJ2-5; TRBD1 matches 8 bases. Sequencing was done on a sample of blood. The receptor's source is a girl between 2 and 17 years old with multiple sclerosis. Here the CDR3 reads CASSSTGERQYF. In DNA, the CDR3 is TGTGCCAGCAGCTCGACAGGGGAGCGGCAGTACTTC.